This TCR beta chain was found in a study of identical twins. The CDR3 length is 15 residues. V was clipped by 6 bases and J by 0 bases; unmatched bases: 4. Findings and caveats of the study: Rather than following the same donors, the conclusions depended on cross-sectional statistical analysis.

Notes on this clonotype: Its antigen is unidentified.

TCRdb analysed the 5' RACE reads with MiXCR anew, one entry per CDR3 protein. The repertoire has a few hundred thousand distinct CDR3 sequences, nearly 10% of them found once; the top ten carry roughly 3.2%. The sample also formed part of further work on yellow fever vaccine responses in identical twins.

Material: PBMCs. The clonotype comes from a woman aged 18-29 years in good health. The chain recombines TRBV12-3 or TRBV12-4 with TRBJ2-1, with TRBD2 matching 8 bases. CDR3 sequence reads: CASRLAGLSYNEQFF. CDR3 DNA sequence: TGTGCCAGCAGGCTAGCGGGCCTCTCCTACAATGAGCAGTTCTTC.